The source of this T cell receptor (beta chain) is a study of technical replicates of blood from a few donors. The method was immunoSEQ multiplex PCR; TCRdb's version includes in-frame clones alone and lacks a portion of them. The sample has 45,000 to 60,000 clones; around 96% are singletons. V was shortened by 1 base and J by 0 bases, with 12 bases between the two germline ends. Germline V gives CDR1 GTSNPN, CDR2 SVGIG (reference sequence). This CDR3 comprises 15 residues. This clonotype was sampled from a human donor in good health. This sequence joins TRBV30 and TRBJ1-1, with D possibly matching TRBD1 (5 bases). Sequenced input: T cells isolated from PBMCs. The CDR3 DNA sequence: TGTGCCTGGAGTGGGCAGGGAGGGATGAACACTGAAGCTTTCTTT. Its protein is CAWSGQGGMNTEAFF. Full variable domain (remainder filled in from reference TRBV30 and TRBJ1-1): SQTIHQWPATLVQPVGSPLSLECTVEGTSNPNLYWYRQAAGRGLQLLFYSVGIGQISSEVPQNLSASRPQDRQFILSSKKLLLSDSGFYLCAWSGQGGMNTEAFFGQGTRLTVV.